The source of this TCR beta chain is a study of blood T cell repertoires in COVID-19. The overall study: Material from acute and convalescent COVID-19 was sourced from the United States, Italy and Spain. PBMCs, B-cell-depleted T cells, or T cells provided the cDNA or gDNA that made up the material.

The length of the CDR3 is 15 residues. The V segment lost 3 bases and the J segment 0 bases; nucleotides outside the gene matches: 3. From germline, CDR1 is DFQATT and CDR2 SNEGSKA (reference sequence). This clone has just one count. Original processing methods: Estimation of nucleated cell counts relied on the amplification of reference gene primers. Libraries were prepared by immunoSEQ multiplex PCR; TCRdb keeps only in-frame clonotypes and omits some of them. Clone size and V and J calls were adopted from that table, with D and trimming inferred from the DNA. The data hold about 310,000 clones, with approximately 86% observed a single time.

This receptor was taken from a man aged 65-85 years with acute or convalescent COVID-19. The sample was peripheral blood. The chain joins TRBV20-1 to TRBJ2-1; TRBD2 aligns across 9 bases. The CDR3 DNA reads TGCAGTGCTAGTGGGGGACTAGCCTCCTACAATGAGCAGTTCTTC. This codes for CSASGGLASYNEQFF.